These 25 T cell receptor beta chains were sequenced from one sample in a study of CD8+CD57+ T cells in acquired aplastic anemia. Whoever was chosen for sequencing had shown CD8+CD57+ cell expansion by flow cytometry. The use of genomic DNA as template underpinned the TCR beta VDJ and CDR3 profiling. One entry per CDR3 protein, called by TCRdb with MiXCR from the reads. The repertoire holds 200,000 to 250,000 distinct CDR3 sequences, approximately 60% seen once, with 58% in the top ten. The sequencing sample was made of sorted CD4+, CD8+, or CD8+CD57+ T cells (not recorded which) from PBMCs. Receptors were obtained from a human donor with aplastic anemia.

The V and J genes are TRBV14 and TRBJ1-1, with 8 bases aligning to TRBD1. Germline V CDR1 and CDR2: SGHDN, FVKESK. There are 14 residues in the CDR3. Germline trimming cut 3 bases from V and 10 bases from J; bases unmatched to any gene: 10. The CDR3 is CASSHSDRAGGAFF. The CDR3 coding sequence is TGTGCCAGCAGCCATTCGGACAGGGCAGGAGGAGCTTTCTTT.

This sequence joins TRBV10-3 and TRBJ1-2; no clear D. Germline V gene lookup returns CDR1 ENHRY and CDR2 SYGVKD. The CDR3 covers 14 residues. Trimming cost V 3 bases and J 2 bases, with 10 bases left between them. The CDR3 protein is CAISDMGGNYGYTF. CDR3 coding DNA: TGTGCCATCAGTGACATGGGCGGGAACTATGGCTACACCTTC.

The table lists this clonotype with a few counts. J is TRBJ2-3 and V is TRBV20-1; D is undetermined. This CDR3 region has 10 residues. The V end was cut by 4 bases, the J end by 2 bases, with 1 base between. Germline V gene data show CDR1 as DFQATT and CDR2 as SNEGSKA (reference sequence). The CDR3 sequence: CSATTDTQYF. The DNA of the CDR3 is TGCAGTGCTACCACAGATACGCAGTATTTT.

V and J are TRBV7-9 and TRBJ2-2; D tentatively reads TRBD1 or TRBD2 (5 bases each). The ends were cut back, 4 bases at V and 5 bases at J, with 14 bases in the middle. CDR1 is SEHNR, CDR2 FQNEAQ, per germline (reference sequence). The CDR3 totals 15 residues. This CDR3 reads CASSSQGVWTGELFF. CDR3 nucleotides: TGTGCCAGCAGCTCCCAGGGAGTATGGACCGGGGAGCTGTTTTTT.

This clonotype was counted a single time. The CDR3 loop is CASSLGAGATYEQYF. The CDR3 DNA follows: TGTGCCAGCAGCTTAGGGGCAGGGGCGACCTACGAGCAGTACTTC. This chain connects TRBV7-9 to TRBJ2-7, with D possibly being TRBD1 (6 bases). The V gene lost 1 base and the J gene lost 2 bases, with 12 bases spanning the gap. The CDR3 loop spans 15 amino acids. Germline V gene data show CDR1 as SEHNR and CDR2 as FQNEAQ (reference sequence).

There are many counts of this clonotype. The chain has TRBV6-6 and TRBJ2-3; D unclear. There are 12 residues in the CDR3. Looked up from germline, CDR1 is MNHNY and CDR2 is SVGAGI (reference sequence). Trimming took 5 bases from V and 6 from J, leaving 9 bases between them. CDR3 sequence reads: CASSPPMDTQYF. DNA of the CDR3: TGTGCCAGCAGTCCCCCCATGGATACGCAGTATTTT.

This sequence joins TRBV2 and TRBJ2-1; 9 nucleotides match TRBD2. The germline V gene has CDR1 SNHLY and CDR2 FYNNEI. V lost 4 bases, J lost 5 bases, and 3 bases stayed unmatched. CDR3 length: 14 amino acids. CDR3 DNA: TGTGCCAGCAGTGGGACTAGCGCAAACAATGAGCAGTTCTTC. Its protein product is CASSGTSANNEQFF.

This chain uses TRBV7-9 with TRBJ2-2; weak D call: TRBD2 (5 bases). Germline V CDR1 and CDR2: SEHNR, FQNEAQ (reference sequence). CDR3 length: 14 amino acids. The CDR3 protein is CAISVPGNTGELFF. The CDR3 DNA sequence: TGTGCGATTAGCGTCCCAGGGAACACCGGGGAGCTGTTTTTT.

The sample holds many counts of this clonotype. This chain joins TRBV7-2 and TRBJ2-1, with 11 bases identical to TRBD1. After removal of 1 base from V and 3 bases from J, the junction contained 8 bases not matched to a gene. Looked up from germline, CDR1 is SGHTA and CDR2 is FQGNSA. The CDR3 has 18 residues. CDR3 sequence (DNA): TGTGCCAGCAGCTTAGTCTTGTCAGGGACAGGGGGCTACAATGAGCAGTTCTTC. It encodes CASSLVLSGTGGYNEQFF.

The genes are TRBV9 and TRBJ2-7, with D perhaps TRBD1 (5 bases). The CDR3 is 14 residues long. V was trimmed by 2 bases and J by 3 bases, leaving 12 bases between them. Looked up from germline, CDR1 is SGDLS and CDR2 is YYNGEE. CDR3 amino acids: CASSVKTVDYEQYF. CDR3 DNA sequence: TGTGCCAGCAGCGTTAAGACAGTCGACTACGAGCAGTACTTC.

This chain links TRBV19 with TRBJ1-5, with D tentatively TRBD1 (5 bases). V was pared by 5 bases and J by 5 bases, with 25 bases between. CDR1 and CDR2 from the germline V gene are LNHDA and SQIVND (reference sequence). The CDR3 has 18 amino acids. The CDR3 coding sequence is TGTGCCAGTAGTCTCAAGTGGGGGAAGCTACCGTTTTATCAGCCCCAGCATTTT. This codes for CASSLKWGKLPFYQPQHF.

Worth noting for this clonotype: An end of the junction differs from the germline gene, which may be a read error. The CDR3 spells CASSLGGQGKETQCF. CDR3 DNA sequence: TGTGCCAGCAGCTTAGGGGGACAGGGAAAAGAGACCCAGTGCTTC. The chain links TRBV7-2 to TRBJ2-5; 9 nucleotides line up with TRBD1. This CDR3 is 15 amino acids long. Germline V CDR1 and CDR2: SGHTA, FQGNSA.

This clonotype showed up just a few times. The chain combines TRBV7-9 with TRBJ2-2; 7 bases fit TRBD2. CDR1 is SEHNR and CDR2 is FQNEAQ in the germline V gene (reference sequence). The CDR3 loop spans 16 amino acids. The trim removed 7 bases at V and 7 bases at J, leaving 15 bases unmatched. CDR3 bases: TGTGCCAGCACCCCGCGTGATGCGGGAGTGGTCGGGGAGCTGTTTTTT. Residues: CASTPRDAGVVGELFF.

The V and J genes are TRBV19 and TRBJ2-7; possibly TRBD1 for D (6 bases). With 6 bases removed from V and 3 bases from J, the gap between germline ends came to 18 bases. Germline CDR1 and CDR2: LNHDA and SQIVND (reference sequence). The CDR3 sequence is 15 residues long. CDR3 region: CASRNRALNHYEQYF. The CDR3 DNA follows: TGTGCCAGTAGAAACAGGGCACTCAACCACTACGAGCAGTACTTC.

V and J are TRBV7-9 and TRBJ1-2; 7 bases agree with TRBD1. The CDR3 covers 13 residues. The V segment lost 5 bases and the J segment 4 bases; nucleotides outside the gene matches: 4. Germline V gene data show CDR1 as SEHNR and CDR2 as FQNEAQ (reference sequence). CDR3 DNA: TGTGCCAGCAGCCGACAGGGTATCTATGGCTACACCTTC. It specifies CASSRQGIYGYTF.

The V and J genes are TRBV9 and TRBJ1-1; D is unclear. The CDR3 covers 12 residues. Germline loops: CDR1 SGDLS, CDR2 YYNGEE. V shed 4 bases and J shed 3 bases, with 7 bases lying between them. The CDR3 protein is CASSPTDTEAFF. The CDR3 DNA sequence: TGTGCCAGCAGCCCAACGGACACTGAAGCTTTCTTT.

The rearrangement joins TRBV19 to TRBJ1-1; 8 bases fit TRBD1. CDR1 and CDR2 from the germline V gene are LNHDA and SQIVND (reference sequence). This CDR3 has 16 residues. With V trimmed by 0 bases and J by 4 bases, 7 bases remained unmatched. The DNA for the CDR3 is TGTGCCAGTAGTATAGAGGGGACAGGAGAGAGCACTGAAGCTTTCTTT. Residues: CASSIEGTGESTEAFF.

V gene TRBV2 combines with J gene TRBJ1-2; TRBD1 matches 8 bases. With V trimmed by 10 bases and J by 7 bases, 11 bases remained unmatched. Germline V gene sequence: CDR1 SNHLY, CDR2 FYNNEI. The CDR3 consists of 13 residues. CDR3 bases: TGTGCCAACCGCCAGGGGGCGGTGGGTGGCTACACCTTC. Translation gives CANRQGAVGGYTF.

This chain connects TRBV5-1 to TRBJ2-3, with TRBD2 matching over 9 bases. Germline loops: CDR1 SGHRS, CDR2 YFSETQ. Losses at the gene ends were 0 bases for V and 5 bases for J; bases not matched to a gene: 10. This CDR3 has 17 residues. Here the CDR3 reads CASSLEGRGGSGDTQYF. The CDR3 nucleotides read TGCGCCAGCAGCTTGGAAGGGCGGGGGGGCTCCGGAGATACGCAGTATTTT.

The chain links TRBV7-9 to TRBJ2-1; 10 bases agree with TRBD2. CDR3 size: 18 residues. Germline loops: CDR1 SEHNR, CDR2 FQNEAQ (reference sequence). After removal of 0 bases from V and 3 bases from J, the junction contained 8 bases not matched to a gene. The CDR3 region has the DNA TGTGCCAGCAGCTTAGCGCGCGTAGCGGGGGGCCACTACAATGAGCAGTTCTTC. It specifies CASSLARVAGGHYNEQFF.

DNA of the CDR3: TGTGCCAGCAGTGTAGGGGACAGCTCGGTCTCCTACGAGCAGTACTTC. Encoded protein: CASSVGDSSVSYEQYF. V and J are TRBV5-6 and TRBJ2-7; 7 bases map to TRBD1. Germline loops: CDR1 SGHDT, CDR2 YYEEEE. The CDR3 has 16 amino acids. V dropped 5 bases and J dropped 0; count of bases not matched to a gene: 11.

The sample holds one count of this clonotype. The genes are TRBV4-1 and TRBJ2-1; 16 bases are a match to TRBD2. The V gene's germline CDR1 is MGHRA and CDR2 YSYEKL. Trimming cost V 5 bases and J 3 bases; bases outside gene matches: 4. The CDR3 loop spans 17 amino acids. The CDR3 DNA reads TGCGCCAGCAGCGGGACTAGCGGGAGGGCGAGCTACAATGAGCAGTTCTTC. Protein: CASSGTSGRASYNEQFF.

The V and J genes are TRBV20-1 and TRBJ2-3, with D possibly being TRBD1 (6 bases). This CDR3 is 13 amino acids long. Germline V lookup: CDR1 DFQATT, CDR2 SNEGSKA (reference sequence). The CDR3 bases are TGCAGCGCAAGTCAGGGGAGCACAGATACGCAGTATTTT. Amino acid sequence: CSASQGSTDTQYF.

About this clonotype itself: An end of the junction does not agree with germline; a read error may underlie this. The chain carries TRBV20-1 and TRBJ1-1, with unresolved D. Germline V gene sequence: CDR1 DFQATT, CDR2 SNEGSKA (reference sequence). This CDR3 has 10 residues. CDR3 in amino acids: CRAMGTEAFF. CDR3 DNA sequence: TGCAGGGCTATGGGCACTGAAGCTTTCTTT.

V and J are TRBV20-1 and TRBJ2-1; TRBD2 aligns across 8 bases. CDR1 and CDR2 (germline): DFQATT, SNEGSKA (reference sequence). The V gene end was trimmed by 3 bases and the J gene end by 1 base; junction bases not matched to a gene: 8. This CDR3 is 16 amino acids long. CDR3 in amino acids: CSASGMGGGSYNEQFF. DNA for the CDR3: TGCAGTGCTAGTGGTATGGGCGGGGGGTCCTACAATGAGCAGTTCTTC.